This TCR beta chain was identified during a study of CD8+CD57+ T cells in acquired aplastic anemia. Across the study: When averaged, DNA from sorted CD4+ and CD8+ cells came to 3 to 3.5 ug.

This clonotype was recorded many times. The CDR3 runs 15 residues. Trimming removed 1 base from V and 2 bases from J, with 12 bases in between. Per the germline V gene, CDR1 is SNHLY and CDR2 is FYNNEI. The authors sequenced patients whose flow cytometry had shown CD8+CD57+ cell expansion. Blood sampling was performed on the patients, and none of them had received therapy by then. TCR beta VDJ and CDR3 profiling used genomic DNA as template. TCRdb processed the reads anew with MiXCR; each CDR3 protein has one entry. This table has under 250,000 distinct CDR3 sequences, roughly half appearing once. The chain joins TRBV2 to TRBJ2-7; D might be TRBD2 (5 bases). This receptor was obtained from a human donor with aplastic anemia. The material sequenced was sorted CD4+, CD8+, or CD8+CD57+ T cells (not recorded which) from PBMCs. CDR3 residues: CASSEGPAVTYEQYF. The CDR3 DNA reads TGTGCCAGCAGTGAAGGCCCAGCGGTTACCTACGAGCAGTACTTC.